This entry lists 18 T cell receptor beta chains sequenced from one sample in a study of cytomegalovirus exposure and HLA in healthy donors. TCRdb's table, derived via immunoSEQ multiplex PCR, lists solely in-frame clones and lacks some. The table has 150,000 to 180,000 clones, approximately 86% seen once. The specimen sequenced was PBMCs. The source of these receptors is a young man in good health and CMV-seropositive.

V gene TRBV27 combines with J gene TRBJ2-1; maybe TRBD2 (6 bases). From germline, CDR1 is MNHEY and CDR2 SMNVEV (reference sequence). This CDR3 spans 12 amino acids. Trimming cost V 5 bases and J 12 bases, with 14 bases left between them. The CDR3 is CASSTQRAAQFF. The CDR3 DNA sequence: TGTGCCAGCAGTACCCAGCGGGCTGCGCAGTTCTTC.

The chain links TRBV6-5 to TRBJ1-2; D remains ambiguous. The CDR3 length is 13 residues. Trimming removed 6 bases at V and 4 bases at J, with 12 bases between. CDR1 and CDR2 from the germline V gene are MNHEY and SVGAGI. CDR3 in DNA: TGTGCCAGCAGCTATACCTCCGGCTATGGCTACACCTTC. Its protein is CASSYTSGYGYTF.

V gene TRBV6-5 combines with J gene TRBJ1-5; D remains ambiguous. Germline V gene sequence: CDR1 MNHEY, CDR2 SVGAGI. The V end lost 2 bases, the J end lost 0 bases, and 2 bases lay between the germline ends. The CDR3 is made up of 13 amino acids. CDR3 DNA sequence: TGTGCCAGCAGTTACCATAGCAATCAGCCCCAGCATTTT. It encodes CASSYHSNQPQHF.

The CDR3 is CASSRTSGDFSYNEQFF. As DNA, the CDR3 is TGTGCCAGCTCACGGACTAGCGGGGATTTCTCCTACAATGAGCAGTTCTTC. This rearrangement joins TRBV18 to TRBJ2-1, with 12 bases that match TRBD2. This CDR3 region has 17 residues. The germline gives CDR1 KGHSH, CDR2 LQKENI. J was trimmed by 0 bases and V by 4 bases; bases with no gene match: 4.

The chain carries TRBV4-3 and TRBJ1-2; D ambiguous. Trimming left V 1 base short and J 0 bases short, with 9 bases between. The V gene's germline CDR1 is LGHNA and CDR2 YSLEER. The CDR3 totals 15 residues. This CDR3 reads CASSQGPLANYGYTF. In DNA form, the CDR3 reads TGCGCCAGCAGCCAAGGACCCCTAGCTAACTATGGCTACACCTTC.

The chain joins TRBV9 to TRBJ1-4, with D maybe TRBD1 (6 bases). CDR3 length: 14 amino acids. V gave up 0 bases and J gave up 5 bases, with 8 bases separating them. The germline V gene has CDR1 SGDLS and CDR2 YYNGEE. The CDR3, as DNA: TGTGCCAGCAGCGTAGGACAGGCGAATGAAAAACTGTTTTTT. Translation gives CASSVGQANEKLFF.

The chain recombines TRBV19 with TRBJ2-5; 10 bases agree with TRBD1. Germline V CDR1 and CDR2: LNHDA, SQIVND (reference sequence). V dropped 6 bases and J dropped 5; count of bases not matched to a gene: 9. This CDR3 spans 15 amino acids. This CDR3 reads CASSQKTGGKETQYF. The CDR3 DNA sequence: TGTGCCAGTAGCCAGAAGACAGGGGGCAAGGAGACCCAGTACTTC.

This chain uses TRBV7-2 with TRBJ2-7; D gene ambiguous. Germline CDR1 SGHTA, CDR2 FQGNSA. This CDR3 has 13 residues. V dropped 4 bases and J dropped 7 bases, with 14 bases sitting between them. The CDR3 region is CASSSPVLTEQYF. CDR3 bases: TGTGCCAGCAGCTCCCCCGTCCTAACTGAGCAGTACTTC.

The rearrangement links TRBV5-1 to TRBJ1-2; D possibly corresponds to TRBD1 (5 bases). The CDR3 is made up of 14 amino acids. Germline values: CDR1 SGHRS, CDR2 YFSETQ. The V end lost 1 base, the J end lost 8 bases, and 15 bases lay between the germline ends. CDR3 coding DNA: TGCGCCAGCAGCTTGTTGGCCAGGGTCGAGGGCTACACCTTC. It codes for CASSLLARVEGYTF.

The chain recombines TRBV29-1 with TRBJ1-1; a possible D gene is TRBD1 (5 bases). Trimming cost V 5 bases and J 5 bases, with 21 bases left between them. The CDR3 length is 15 residues. Germline CDR1 reads SQVTM; CDR2 reads ANQGSEA. The DNA of the CDR3 is TGCAGCGTTCAGCAAAAGGGGCCACGGACAACTGAAGCTTTCTTT. It translates to CSVQQKGPRTTEAFF.

This chain connects TRBV5-6 to TRBJ2-7; 7 positions match TRBD2. In germline, CDR1 is SGHDT, CDR2 YYEEEE. This CDR3 has 14 amino acids. After removal of 6 bases from V and 1 base from J, the junction contained 7 bases not matched to a gene. The CDR3 region has the DNA TGTGCCAGCACCCTCCGGGGGGTTTCCTACGAGCAGTACTTC. Translated: CASTLRGVSYEQYF.

The chain joins TRBV19 to TRBJ1-2; D perhaps matches TRBD1 (6 bases). This CDR3 is 13 amino acids long. Germline V lookup: CDR1 LNHDA, CDR2 SQIVND (reference sequence). V lost 6 bases and J 8 bases, leaving 16 bases between the germline ends. CDR3 bases: TGTGCCAGTAGCCGACCCCCAGGGGACGGCTACACCTTC. Protein product: CASSRPPGDGYTF.

DNA of the CDR3: TGTGCCAGCAGGCGTAGACTAGCGGGGGAGGTCGGCAATGAGCAGTTCTTC. It translates to CASRRRLAGEVGNEQFF. This chain links TRBV11-1 with TRBJ2-1; 12 bases are shared with TRBD2. J lost 6 bases, V lost 6 bases, and 12 bases had no gene match. The CDR3 extends over 17 amino acids. Germline values: CDR1 SGHAT, CDR2 FQDESV (reference sequence).

This clone was seen a single time. CDR3 in DNA: TGTGCCAGCAGGGACCCCAGGGGCAGAAAGACCCAGTACTTC. Amino acid sequence: CASRDPRGRKTQYF. V gene TRBV6-5 combines with J gene TRBJ2-5; a possible D gene is TRBD1 (6 bases). This CDR3 is 14 amino acids long. Trimming pared 6 bases from V and 6 bases from J, leaving 17 bases between. Germline values: CDR1 MNHEY, CDR2 SVGAGI.

V usage is TRBV7-3 and J usage is TRBJ2-2; 8 bases fit TRBD1. Unmatched junction bases numbered 13, after V lost 4 bases and J lost 9 bases. The CDR3 extends over 16 amino acids. The germline gives CDR1 SGHTA, CDR2 FQGTGA. CDR3 sequence (DNA): TGTGCCAGCAGCTCCCAAGGGACAGGAGGGAACCGGGAGCTGTTTTTT. Its protein product is CASSSQGTGGNRELFF.

The chain links TRBV2 to TRBJ2-3; D is undetermined. Germline loops: CDR1 SNHLY, CDR2 FYNNEI. With 5 bases removed from V and 4 bases from J, the gap between germline ends came to 13 bases. The CDR3 sequence is 14 residues long. CDR3 amino acids: CASSPRGLADTQYF. The CDR3 DNA follows: TGTGCCAGCAGTCCCCGAGGATTGGCAGATACGCAGTATTTT.

The V gene is TRBV7-6, the J gene TRBJ2-3; TRBD2 agrees at 9 bases. V trimming: 5 bases; J trimming: 7 bases; junction bases outside the gene matches: 22. Germline CDR1 is SGHVS and CDR2 is FNYEAQ. This CDR3 region has 19 residues. The chain's CDR3 is CASSLGVAGDRGNMNTQYF. CDR3 nucleotides: TGTGCCAGCAGCCTCGGGGTAGCGGGGGATCGGGGCAATATGAATACGCAGTATTTT.

The chain carries TRBV30 and TRBJ2-3, with D perhaps TRBD1 (5 bases). Between the trimmed V and J ends, which lost 0 bases and 1 base, there was a span of 14 bases. CDR1 and CDR2 from the germline V gene are GTSNPN and SVGIG (reference sequence). There are 16 residues in the CDR3. CDR3 DNA: TGTGCCTGGAGTGTACCGTGGGGCCGGGGCACAGATACGCAGTATTTT. This sequence encodes CAWSVPWGRGTDTQYF.